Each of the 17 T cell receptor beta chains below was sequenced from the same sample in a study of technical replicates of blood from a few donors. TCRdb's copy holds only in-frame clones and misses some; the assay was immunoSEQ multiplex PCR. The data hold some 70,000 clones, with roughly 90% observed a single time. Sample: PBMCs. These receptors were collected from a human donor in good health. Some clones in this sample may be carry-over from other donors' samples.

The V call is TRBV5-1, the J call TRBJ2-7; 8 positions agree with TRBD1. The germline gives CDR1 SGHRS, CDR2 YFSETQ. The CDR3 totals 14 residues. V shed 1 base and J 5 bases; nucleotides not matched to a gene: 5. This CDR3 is CASSLPGQGDEQYF. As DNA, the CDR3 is TGCGCCAGCAGCTTGCCCGGACAGGGCGACGAGCAGTACTTC.

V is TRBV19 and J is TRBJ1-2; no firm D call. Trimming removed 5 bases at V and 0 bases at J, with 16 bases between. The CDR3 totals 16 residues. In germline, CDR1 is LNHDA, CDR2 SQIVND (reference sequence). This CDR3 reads CASSPPGVEANYGYTF. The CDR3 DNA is TGTGCCAGTAGTCCCCCCGGGGTGGAAGCTAACTATGGCTACACCTTC.

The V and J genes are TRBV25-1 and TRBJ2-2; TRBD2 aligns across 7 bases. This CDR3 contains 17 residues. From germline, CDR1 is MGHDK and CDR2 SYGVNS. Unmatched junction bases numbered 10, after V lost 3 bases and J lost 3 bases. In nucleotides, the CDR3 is TGTGCCAGCAGTGAGAGGGAGGGGTTCCCCCACACCGGGGAGCTGTTTTTT. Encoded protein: CASSEREGFPHTGELFF.

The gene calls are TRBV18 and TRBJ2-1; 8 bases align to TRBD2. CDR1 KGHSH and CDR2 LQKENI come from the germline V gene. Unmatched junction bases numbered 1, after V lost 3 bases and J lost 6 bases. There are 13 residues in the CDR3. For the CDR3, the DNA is TGTGCCAGCTCACCGGGACTAGGCAATGAGCAGTTCTTC. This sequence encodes CASSPGLGNEQFF.

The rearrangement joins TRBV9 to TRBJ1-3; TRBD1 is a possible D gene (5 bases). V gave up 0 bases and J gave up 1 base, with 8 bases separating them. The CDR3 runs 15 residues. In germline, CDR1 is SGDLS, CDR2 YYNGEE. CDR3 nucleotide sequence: TGTGCCAGCAGCGTAGGGTCAGGGTCTGGAAACACCATATATTTT. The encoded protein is CASSVGSGSGNTIYF.

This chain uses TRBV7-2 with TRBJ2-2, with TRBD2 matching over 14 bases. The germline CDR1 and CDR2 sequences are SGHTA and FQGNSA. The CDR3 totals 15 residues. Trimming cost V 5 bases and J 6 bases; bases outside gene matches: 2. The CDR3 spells CASSGGLAGAGELFF. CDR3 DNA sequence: TGTGCCAGCAGCGGGGGACTAGCGGGGGCCGGGGAGCTGTTTTTT.

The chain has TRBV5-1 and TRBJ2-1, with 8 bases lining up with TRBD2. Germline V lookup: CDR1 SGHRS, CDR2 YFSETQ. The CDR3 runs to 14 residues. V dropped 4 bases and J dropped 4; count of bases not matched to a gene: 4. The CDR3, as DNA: TGCGCCAGCAGCGTCAGCGGGGGTTACAATGAGCAGTTCTTC. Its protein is CASSVSGGYNEQFF. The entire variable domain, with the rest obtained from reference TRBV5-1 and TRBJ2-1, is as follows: KAGVTQTPRYLIKTRGQQVTLSCSPISGHRSVSWYQQTPGQGLQFLFEYFSETQRNKGNFPGRFSGRQFSNSRSEMNVSTLELGDSALYLCASSVSGGYNEQFFGPGTRLTVL.

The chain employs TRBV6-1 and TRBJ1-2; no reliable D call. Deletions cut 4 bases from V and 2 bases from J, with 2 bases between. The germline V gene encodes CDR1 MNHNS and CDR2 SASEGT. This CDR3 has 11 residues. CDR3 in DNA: TGTGCCAGCAGTGTAAACTATGGCTACACCTTC. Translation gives CASSVNYGYTF.

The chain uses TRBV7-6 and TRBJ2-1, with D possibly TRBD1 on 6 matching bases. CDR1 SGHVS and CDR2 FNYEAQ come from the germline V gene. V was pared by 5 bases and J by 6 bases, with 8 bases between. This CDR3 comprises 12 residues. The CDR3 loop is CASSRGGNEQFF. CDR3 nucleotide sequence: TGTGCCAGCAGCCGAGGGGGCAATGAGCAGTTCTTC.

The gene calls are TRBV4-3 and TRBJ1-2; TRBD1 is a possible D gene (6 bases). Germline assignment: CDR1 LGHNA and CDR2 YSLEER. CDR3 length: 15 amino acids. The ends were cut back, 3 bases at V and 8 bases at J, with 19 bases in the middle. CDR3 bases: TGCGCCAGCAGCCACCAAGTTGGGGAAACAGGGGGCTACACCTTC. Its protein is CASSHQVGETGGYTF.

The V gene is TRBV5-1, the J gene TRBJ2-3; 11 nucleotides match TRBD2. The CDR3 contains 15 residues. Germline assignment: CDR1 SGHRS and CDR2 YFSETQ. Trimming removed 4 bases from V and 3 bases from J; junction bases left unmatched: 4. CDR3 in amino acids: CASSVTSGRTDTQYF. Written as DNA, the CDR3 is TGCGCCAGCAGCGTTACTAGCGGGAGAACAGATACGCAGTATTTT.

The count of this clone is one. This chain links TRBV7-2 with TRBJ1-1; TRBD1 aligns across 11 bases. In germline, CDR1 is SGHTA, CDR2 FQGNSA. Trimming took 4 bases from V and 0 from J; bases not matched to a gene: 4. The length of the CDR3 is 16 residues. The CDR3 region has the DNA TGTGCCAGCAGCTCGAGGACAGGGGGCTTGAACACTGAAGCTTTCTTT. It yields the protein CASSSRTGGLNTEAFF. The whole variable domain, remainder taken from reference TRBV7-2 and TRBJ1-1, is GAGVSQSPSNKVTEKGKDVELRCDPISGHTALYWYRQSLGQGLEFLIYFQGNSAPDKSGLPSDRFSAERTGGSVSTLTIQRTQQEDSAVYLCASSSRTGGLNTEAFFGQGTRLTVV.

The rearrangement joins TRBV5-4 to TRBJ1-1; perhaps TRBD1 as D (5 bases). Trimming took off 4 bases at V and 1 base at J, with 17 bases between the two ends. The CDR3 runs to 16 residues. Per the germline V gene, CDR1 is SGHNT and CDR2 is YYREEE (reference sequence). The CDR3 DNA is TGTGCCAGCAGCCCGGGAGGGGTCGGGCCGAACACTGAAGCTTTCTTT. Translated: CASSPGGVGPNTEAFF.

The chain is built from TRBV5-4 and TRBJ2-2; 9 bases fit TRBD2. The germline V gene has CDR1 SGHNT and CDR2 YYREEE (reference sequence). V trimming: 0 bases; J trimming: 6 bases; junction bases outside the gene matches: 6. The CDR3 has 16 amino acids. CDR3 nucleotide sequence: TGTGCCAGCAGCTTGGTGGGGTCTAGCGGGGCCGGGGAGCTGTTTTTT. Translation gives CASSLVGSSGAGELFF. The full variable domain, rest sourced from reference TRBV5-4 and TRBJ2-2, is ETGVTQSPTHLIKTRGQQVTLRCSSQSGHNTVSWYQQALGQGPQFIFQYYREEENGRGNFPPRFSGLQFPNYSSELNVNALELDDSALYLCASSLVGSSGAGELFFGEGSRLTVL.

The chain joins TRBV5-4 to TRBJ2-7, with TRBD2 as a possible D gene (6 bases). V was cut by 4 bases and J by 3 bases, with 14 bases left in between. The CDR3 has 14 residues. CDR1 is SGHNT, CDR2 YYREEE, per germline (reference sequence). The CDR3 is CASSAGTLDYEQYF. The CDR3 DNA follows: TGTGCCAGCAGCGCCGGGACTCTGGACTACGAGCAGTACTTC.

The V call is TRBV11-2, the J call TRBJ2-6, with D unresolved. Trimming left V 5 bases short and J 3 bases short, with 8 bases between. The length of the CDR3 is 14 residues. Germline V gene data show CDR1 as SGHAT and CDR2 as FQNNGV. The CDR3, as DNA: TGTGCCAGCAGCACTACGGGTGGGGCCAACGTCCTGACTTTC. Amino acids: CASSTTGGANVLTF.

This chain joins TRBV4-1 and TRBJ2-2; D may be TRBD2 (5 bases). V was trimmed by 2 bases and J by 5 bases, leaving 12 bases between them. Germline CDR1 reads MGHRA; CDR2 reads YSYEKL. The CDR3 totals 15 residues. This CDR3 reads CASSQTSGRTGELFF. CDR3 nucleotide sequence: TGCGCCAGCAGCCAAACCAGCGGAAGAACCGGGGAGCTGTTTTTT.